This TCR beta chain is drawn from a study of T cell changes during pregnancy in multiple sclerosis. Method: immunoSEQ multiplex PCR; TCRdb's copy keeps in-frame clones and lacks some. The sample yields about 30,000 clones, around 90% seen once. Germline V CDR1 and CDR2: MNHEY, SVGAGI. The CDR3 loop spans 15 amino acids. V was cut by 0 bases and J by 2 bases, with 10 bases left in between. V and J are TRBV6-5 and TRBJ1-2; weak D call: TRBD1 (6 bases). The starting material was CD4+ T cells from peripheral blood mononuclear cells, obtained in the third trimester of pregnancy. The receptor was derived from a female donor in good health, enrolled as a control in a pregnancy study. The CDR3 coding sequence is TGTGCCAGCAGTTACTCGTTGACAGGAAACTATGGCTACACCTTC. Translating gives CASSYSLTGNYGYTF.